These 27 T cell receptor beta chains originate from one sample sequenced in a study of beta chain features in type 1 diabetes (dated by TCRdb to 2016 to 2019). The method was the immunoSEQ multiplex PCR assay. The entire amount of isolated RNA was reverse transcribed using the High Capacity cDNA Reverse Transcription Kit, so the sequenced TCRB transcripts were expressed ones. TCRdb re-hosts the immuneACCESS table, in-frame sequences only. Its copies lack some clones; in the studies checked, an unresolved V gene accounts for under half of them, and the cause for the rest is not known. Within this sample are 300,000 to 350,000 clones, with around 19% of them counted one time only. Around 0.044% of the sample goes to the ten largest clones. The sequencing sample was made of naive CD4+ T cells from blood. This sample's cell subset or site label indicates: true naive CD4+ T cells. These receptors originate from a woman aged 18-29 years in good health.

In its sample, this clone was seen a few times. The chain links TRBV30 to TRBJ2-7; possible D gene TRBD2, 6 bases. From germline, CDR1 is GTSNPN and CDR2 SVGIG (reference sequence). V gave up 8 bases and J gave up 1 base, with 12 bases separating them. This CDR3 region has 12 residues. The CDR3 nucleotides are TGTGCCAGTCGGGACTCTTCCTACGAGCAGTACTTC. Translated, it gives CASRDSSYEQYF.

This clone has more than one count but fewer than ten. V is TRBV7-9 and J is TRBJ2-3; 7 bases match TRBD1. This CDR3 spans 14 amino acids. The V segment lost 5 bases and the J segment 1 base; nucleotides outside the gene matches: 3. The germline gives CDR1 SEHNR, CDR2 FQNEAQ (reference sequence). This chain's CDR3 is CASSTDRGTDTQYF. CDR3 sequence (DNA): TGTGCCAGCAGCACAGACAGGGGCACAGATACGCAGTATTTT.

This clone was counted a few times. The chain links TRBV7-2 to TRBJ2-3; possible D gene TRBD2, 6 bases. The CDR3 is 14 amino acids. Trimming stripped 6 bases from V and 6 bases from J, with 16 bases between. The germline gives CDR1 SGHTA, CDR2 FQGNSA. CDR3 DNA: TGTGCCAGCAGTCGGGGACGGGGGACTGATACGCAGTATTTT. Translation: CASSRGRGTDTQYF. The full variable domain, rest sourced from reference TRBV7-2 and TRBJ2-3, is GAGVSQSPSNKVTEKGKDVELRCDPISGHTALYWYRQSLGQGLEFLIYFQGNSAPDKSGLPSDRFSAERTGGSVSTLTIQRTQQEDSAVYLCASSRGRGTDTQYFGPGTRLTVL.

This clone was seen more than once but under ten times. The V gene is TRBV29-1, the J gene TRBJ1-1, with TRBD1 matching over 9 bases. V lost 3 bases and J lost 4; bases outside the gene matches: 6. This CDR3 has 14 residues. CDR1 and CDR2 (germline): SQVTM, ANQGSEA. The CDR3 protein is CSVETGGLGTEAFF. The CDR3 coding sequence is TGCAGCGTTGAGACAGGGGGTCTGGGCACTGAAGCTTTCTTT.

The V gene is TRBV7-9, the J gene TRBJ1-3; 7 bases map to TRBD1. The CDR3 totals 17 residues. V trimming: 5 bases; J trimming: 0 bases; junction bases outside the gene matches: 10. CDR1 is SEHNR and CDR2 is FQNEAQ in the germline V gene (reference sequence). The CDR3 nucleotides are TGTGCCAGCAGCAACATACAGGGGACTCACTCTGGAAACACCATATATTTT. It is translated as CASSNIQGTHSGNTIYF.

This clone was seen more than once but under ten times. The rearrangement joins TRBV7-2 to TRBJ1-6; 9 bases align to TRBD1. The ends lost 4 bases at V and 10 bases at J; junction bases unmatched: 8. The CDR3 length is 15 residues. The V gene's germline CDR1 is SGHTA and CDR2 FQGNSA. Here the CDR3 reads CASSSPWDRDSPLHF. DNA of the CDR3: TGTGCCAGCAGCTCACCCTGGGACAGGGACTCACCCCTCCACTTT.

The CDR3 is CASSQAGQGNYGYTF. The CDR3 nucleotides read TGCGCCAGCAGCCAAGCGGGACAGGGAAACTATGGCTACACCTTC. V and J are TRBV4-3 and TRBJ1-2; 9 nucleotides align to TRBD1. V was pared by 1 base and J by 2 bases, with 2 bases of the junction left unmatched. Germline CDR1 and CDR2: LGHNA and YSLEER. This CDR3 contains 15 residues.

The chain links TRBV7-2 to TRBJ2-3; D perhaps matches TRBD2 (6 bases). Between the trimmed V and J ends, which lost 4 bases and 12 bases, there was a span of 20 bases. The length of the CDR3 is 14 residues. The germline V gene has CDR1 SGHTA and CDR2 FQGNSA. The CDR3 sequence: CASSYSGTRPGQYF. CDR3 nucleotide sequence: TGTGCCAGCAGCTACTCCGGGACTCGCCCTGGTCAGTATTTT.

This clone has a handful of counts. This chain connects TRBV5-5 to TRBJ2-7; D gene uncertain. Germline values: CDR1 SGHKS, CDR2 YYEKEE (reference sequence). V was shortened by 4 bases and J by 1 base, with 12 bases between the two germline ends. This CDR3 contains 14 residues. The CDR3 here is CASSVDGASYEQYF. DNA of the CDR3: TGTGCCAGCAGCGTGGACGGTGCGTCCTACGAGCAGTACTTC.

The genes are TRBV28 and TRBJ2-2, with TRBD1 matching 10 bases. V gave up 8 bases and J gave up 1 base; unmatched junction bases: 1. Germline lookup yields CDR1 MDHEN and CDR2 SYDVKM. CDR3 size: 14 residues. The CDR3 sequence: CASWDRGNTGELFF. CDR3 sequence (DNA): TGTGCCAGCTGGGACAGGGGGAACACCGGGGAGCTGTTTTTT.

This clone has just a few counts. The chain links TRBV7-9 to TRBJ2-1; possible D gene TRBD2, 6 bases. The CDR3 spans 13 residues. Trimming shortened V by 5 bases and J by 10 bases, and 15 bases separated the two germline ends. Germline loops: CDR1 SEHNR, CDR2 FQNEAQ (reference sequence). The CDR3 nucleotides are TGTGCCAGCAGCCACTCTAGCGAGGAAGAGCAGTTCTTC. It codes for CASSHSSEEEQFF.

The chain combines TRBV7-9 with TRBJ2-7; a possible D gene is TRBD1 (6 bases). This CDR3 comprises 15 residues. V was shortened by 2 bases and J by 2 bases, with 13 bases between the two germline ends. The germline CDR1 and CDR2 sequences are SEHNR and FQNEAQ (reference sequence). The CDR3 spells CASSLHSGVTYEQYF. CDR3 DNA sequence: TGTGCCAGCAGCTTACATTCAGGGGTCACCTACGAGCAGTACTTC.

V and J are TRBV5-6 and TRBJ2-3; no definite D call. Germline assignment: CDR1 SGHDT and CDR2 YYEEEE. This CDR3 contains 14 residues. The V end was cut by 0 bases, the J end by 5 bases, with 10 bases between. CDR3 in amino acids: CASSLDQAEDTQYF. The CDR3 DNA reads TGTGCCAGCAGCTTGGATCAGGCAGAAGATACGCAGTATTTT.

J is TRBJ1-1 and V is TRBV11-2, with D hard to call. Trimming stripped 1 base from V and 8 bases from J, with 14 bases between. CDR1 is SGHAT and CDR2 is FQNNGV in the germline V gene. CDR3 length: 14 amino acids. This CDR3 reads CASSLAPWRPEAFF. CDR3 in DNA: TGTGCCAGCAGCTTAGCGCCGTGGCGGCCAGAAGCTTTCTTT.

This clone was seen a handful of times. V is TRBV9 and J is TRBJ2-3; 8 nucleotides align to TRBD1. Germline V gives CDR1 SGDLS, CDR2 YYNGEE. V was clipped by 0 bases and J by 8 bases; unmatched bases: 5. This CDR3 is 14 amino acids long. CDR3 DNA: TGTGCCAGCAGCGTAGAACCAGGGGGCTCTACGCAGTATTTT. Translation: CASSVEPGGSTQYF.

The rearrangement joins TRBV5-1 to TRBJ2-7, with D possibly matching TRBD1 (5 bases). V was shortened by 0 bases and J by 6 bases, with 13 bases between the two germline ends. The CDR3 sequence is 14 residues long. Germline-derived CDR1 and CDR2 are SGHRS and YFSETQ. The CDR3 is CASSLDPQGGEQYF. As DNA, the CDR3 is TGCGCCAGCAGCTTGGATCCGCAGGGTGGCGAGCAGTACTTC.

The rearrangement uses TRBV7-2 and TRBJ2-7; 12 nucleotides align to TRBD2. With V trimmed by 3 bases and J by 0 bases, 6 bases remained unmatched. CDR3 length equals 17 residues. Germline loops: CDR1 SGHTA, CDR2 FQGNSA. The CDR3 DNA reads TGTGCCAGCAGCTTTCTAGCGGGGGGGCCCAGCTCCTACGAGCAGTACTTC. Protein: CASSFLAGGPSSYEQYF.

This clone was counted a few times. This chain links TRBV6-6 with TRBJ2-3; D may be TRBD2 (6 bases). The V and J ends lost 8 bases and 4 bases respectively, with 19 bases between them. The CDR3 consists of 15 residues. Germline CDR1 reads MNHNY; CDR2 reads SVGAGI (reference sequence). The CDR3 DNA reads as TGTGCCAGCGGGACTCCCAAACGGCTCTCAGATACGCAGTATTTT. Its protein product is CASGTPKRLSDTQYF.

The gene calls are TRBV12-5 and TRBJ2-1, with 8 nucleotides matching TRBD1. The J segment lost 9 bases and the V segment lost 6 bases, leaving 13 bases of the junction unmatched. CDR1 and CDR2 (germline): LGHNT, FRNRAP. The CDR3 has 15 residues. CDR3 region: CASGPGTGALGEQFF. The DNA of the CDR3 is TGTGCTAGTGGCCCCGGGACAGGAGCCTTGGGTGAGCAGTTCTTC.

This chain links TRBV14 with TRBJ2-7; 8 bases are a match to TRBD2. The CDR3 loop spans 16 amino acids. Germline lookup yields CDR1 SGHDN and CDR2 FVKESK. The ends lost 0 bases at V and 0 bases at J; junction bases unmatched: 4. CDR3 DNA sequence: TGTGCCAGCAGCCAAGATGTAGCGGGGCTCTCCTACGAGCAGTACTTC. Amino acid sequence: CASSQDVAGLSYEQYF.

In its sample, this clone was seen a few times. The chain uses TRBV29-1 and TRBJ1-1; TRBD1 agrees at 7 bases. Germline CDR1 reads SQVTM; CDR2 reads ANQGSEA. The J segment lost 1 base and the V segment lost 0 bases, leaving 11 bases of the junction unmatched. The CDR3 contains 17 residues. CDR3 sequence: CSVEDGSLDRRNTEAFF. Written as DNA, the CDR3 is TGCAGCGTTGAAGATGGATCCCTGGACAGGAGGAACACTGAAGCTTTCTTT.

This clone was seen only a few times. The genes are TRBV5-4 and TRBJ2-3; the D gene is possibly TRBD2 (7 bases). Trimming left V 5 bases short and J 3 bases short, with 13 bases between. The CDR3 runs 14 residues. CDR1 and CDR2 from the germline V gene are SGHNT and YYREEE (reference sequence). CDR3 in DNA: TGTGCCAGCAGGGGAGGGGGAGCTACAGATACGCAGTATTTT. Translation: CASRGGGATDTQYF. The full variable domain, in which reference TRBV5-4 and TRBJ2-3 provide the parts outside the CDR3, is ETGVTQSPTHLIKTRGQQVTLRCSSQSGHNTVSWYQQALGQGPQFIFQYYREEENGRGNFPPRFSGLQFPNYSSELNVNALELDDSALYLCASRGGGATDTQYFGPGTRLTVL.

Only a few counts were recorded for this clone. The rearrangement links TRBV30 to TRBJ1-2; D not certain. Trimming removed 3 bases at V and 8 bases at J, with 7 bases between. The CDR3 contains 10 residues. Germline lookup yields CDR1 GTSNPN and CDR2 SVGIG (reference sequence). This chain's CDR3 is CAWSPPGYTF. The DNA of the CDR3 is TGTGCCTGGAGCCCTCCGGGCTACACCTTC.

In this sample, this clone turned up a few times. This chain connects TRBV5-1 to TRBJ2-1; a weak D match, TRBD1 (5 bases). CDR3 size: 15 residues. Trimming took 0 bases from V and 1 from J, leaving 8 bases between them. Germline-derived CDR1 and CDR2 are SGHRS and YFSETQ. The CDR3 region has the DNA TGCGCCAGCAGCTTGGGGACATATTCCTACAATGAGCAGTTCTTC. Its protein product is CASSLGTYSYNEQFF.

The sample holds a few counts of this clone. The J gene is TRBJ2-2, the V gene TRBV28; D is possibly TRBD2 (6 bases). V lost 5 bases and J 8 bases, leaving 15 bases between the germline ends. This CDR3 is 14 amino acids long. Per germline, CDR1 MDHEN and CDR2 SYDVKM. This chain's CDR3 is CASSAYLASGELFF. The CDR3 DNA reads as TGTGCCAGCAGTGCTTACCTAGCGTCTGGGGAGCTGTTTTTT.

DNA of the CDR3: TGTGCCAGCAGCTGGCGAGGGGAGACCCAGTACTTC. Its protein product is CASSWRGETQYF. This rearrangement joins TRBV2 to TRBJ2-5, with a tentative D call TRBD2 (5 bases). Germline CDR1 is SNHLY and CDR2 is FYNNEI. This CDR3 has 12 residues. Trimming left V 6 bases short and J 5 bases short, with 10 bases between.

V gene TRBV6-5 combines with J gene TRBJ2-7; 7 bases are a match to TRBD1. CDR3 length: 14 amino acids. Germline CDR1 reads MNHEY; CDR2 reads SVGAGI. Trimming cost V 6 bases and J 1 base; bases outside gene matches: 6. The CDR3 nucleotides are TGTGCCAGCAGCCGTGACAGGGAATCCTACGAGCAGTACTTC. Residues: CASSRDRESYEQYF.